This TCR beta chain stems from a study of blood T cell repertoires in COVID-19. Those enrolled in Seattle joined during active infection and were followed longitudinally afterward. In the study's own analysis: For nucleated cells, counts were estimated from reference gene primer amplification. Assay used: immunoSEQ multiplex PCR; TCRdb lists only in-frame clones, some missing. V, J and clone size reflect that table, while D and trimming were determined from the DNA. The sample records some 71,000 clones, about 80% being singletons. The V and J ends lost 3 bases and 7 bases respectively, with 12 bases between them. The CDR3 sequence is 13 residues long. Germline V CDR1 and CDR2: WNHNN, SYGVQD (reference sequence).

Source material: peripheral blood. The receptor's source is a man in his forties or fifties with COVID-19, enrolled during active disease. This chain uses TRBV10-1 with TRBJ2-5; unclear D gene. CDR3 nucleotide sequence: TGCGCCAGCAGTGACGAGTCCTCTCGGACCCAGTACTTC. As protein: CASSDESSRTQYF.